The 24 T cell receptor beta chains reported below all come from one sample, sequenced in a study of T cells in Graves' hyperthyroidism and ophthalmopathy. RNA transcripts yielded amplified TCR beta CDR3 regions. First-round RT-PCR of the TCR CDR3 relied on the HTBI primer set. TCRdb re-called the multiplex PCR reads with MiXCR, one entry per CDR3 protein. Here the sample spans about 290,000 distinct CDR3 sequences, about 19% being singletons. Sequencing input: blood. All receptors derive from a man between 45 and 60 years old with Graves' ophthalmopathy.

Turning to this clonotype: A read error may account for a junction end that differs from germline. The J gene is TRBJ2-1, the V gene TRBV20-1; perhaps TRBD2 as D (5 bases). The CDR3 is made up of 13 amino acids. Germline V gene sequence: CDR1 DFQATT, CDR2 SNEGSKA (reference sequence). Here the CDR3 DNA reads TGCAGTCCTAGGACTGGGAGAACAAATGAGCAGTTCTTC. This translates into CSPRTGRTNEQFF.

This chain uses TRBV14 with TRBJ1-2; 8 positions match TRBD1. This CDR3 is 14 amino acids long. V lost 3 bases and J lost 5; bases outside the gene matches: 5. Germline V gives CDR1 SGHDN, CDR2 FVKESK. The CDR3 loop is CASSHGQGGYGYTF. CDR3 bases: TGTGCCAGCAGCCACGGACAGGGCGGATATGGCTACACCTTC. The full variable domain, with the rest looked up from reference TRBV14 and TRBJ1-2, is EAGVTQFPSHSVIEKGQTVTLRCDPISGHDNLYWYRRVMGKEIKFLLHFVKESKQDESGMPNNRFLAERTGGTYSTLKVQPAELEDSGVYFCASSHGQGGYGYTFGSGTRLTVV.

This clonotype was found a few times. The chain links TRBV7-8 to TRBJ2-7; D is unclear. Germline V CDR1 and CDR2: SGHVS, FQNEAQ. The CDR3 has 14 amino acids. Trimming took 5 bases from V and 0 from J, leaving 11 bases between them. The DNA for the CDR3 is TGTGCCAGCAGCCCGTCAGCCCTCTCCTACGAGCAGTACTTC. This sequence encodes CASSPSALSYEQYF.

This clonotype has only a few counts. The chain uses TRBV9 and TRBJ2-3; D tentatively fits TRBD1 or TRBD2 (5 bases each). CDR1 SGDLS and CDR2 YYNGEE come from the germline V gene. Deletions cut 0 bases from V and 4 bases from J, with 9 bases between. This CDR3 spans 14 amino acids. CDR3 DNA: TGTGCCAGCAGCGTAGAGGGGACCTCAGATACGCAGTATTTT. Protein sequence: CASSVEGTSDTQYF.

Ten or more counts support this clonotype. This CDR3 is CASSQARNNEQFF. CDR3 DNA sequence: TGTGCCAGCAGCCAAGCCCGCAACAATGAGCAGTTCTTC. The chain uses TRBV3-1 and TRBJ2-1; D is unclear. The CDR3 extends over 13 amino acids. The germline V gene has CDR1 LGHDT and CDR2 YNNKEL (reference sequence). The V gene lost 1 base and the J gene lost 5 bases, with 6 bases spanning the gap.

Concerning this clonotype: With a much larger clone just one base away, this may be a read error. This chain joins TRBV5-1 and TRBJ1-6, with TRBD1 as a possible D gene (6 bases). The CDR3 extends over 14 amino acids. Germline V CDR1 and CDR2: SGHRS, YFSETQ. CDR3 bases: TGCGCCAGCAGCCGGGACGGAGGGGGTTCACCCCTCTACTTT. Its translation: CASSRDGGGSPLYF.

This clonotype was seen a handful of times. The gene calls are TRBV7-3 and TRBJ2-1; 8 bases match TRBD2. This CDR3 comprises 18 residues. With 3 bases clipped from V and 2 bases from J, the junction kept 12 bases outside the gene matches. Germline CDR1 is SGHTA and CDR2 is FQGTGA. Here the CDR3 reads CASSFPRASGLTYNEQFF. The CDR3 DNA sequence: TGTGCCAGCAGCTTTCCCCGTGCTAGCGGGCTTACCTACAATGAGCAGTTCTTC. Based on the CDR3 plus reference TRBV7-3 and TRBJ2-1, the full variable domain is GAGVSQTPSNKVTEKGKYVELRCDPISGHTALYWYRQSLGQGPEFLIYFQGTGAADDSGLPNDRFFAVRPEGSVSTLKIQRTERGDSAVYLCASSFPRASGLTYNEQFFGPGTRLTVL.

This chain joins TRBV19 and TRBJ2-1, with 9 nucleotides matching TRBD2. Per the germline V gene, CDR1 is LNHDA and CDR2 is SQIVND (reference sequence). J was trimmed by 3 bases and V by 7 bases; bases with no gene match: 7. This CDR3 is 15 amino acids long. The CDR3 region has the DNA TGTGCCAGTACGGGGAGCGGGAGGTACTACAATGAGCAGTTCTTC. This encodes CASTGSGRYYNEQFF.

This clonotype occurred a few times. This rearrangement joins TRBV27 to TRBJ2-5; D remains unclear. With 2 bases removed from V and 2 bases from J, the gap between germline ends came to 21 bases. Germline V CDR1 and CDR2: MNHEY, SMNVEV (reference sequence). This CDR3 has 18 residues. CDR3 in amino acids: CASSLRSVAVTTQETQYF. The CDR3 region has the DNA TGTGCCAGCAGTTTACGGTCGGTGGCCGTAACGACTCAAGAGACCCAGTACTTC.

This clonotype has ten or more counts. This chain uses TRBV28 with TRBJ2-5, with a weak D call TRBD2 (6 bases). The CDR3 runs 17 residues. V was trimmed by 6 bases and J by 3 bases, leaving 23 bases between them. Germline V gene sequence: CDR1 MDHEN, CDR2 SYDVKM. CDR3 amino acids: CASRDQGGQVWEETQYF. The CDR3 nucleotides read TGTGCCAGCAGGGACCAAGGAGGGCAAGTCTGGGAAGAGACCCAGTACTTC.

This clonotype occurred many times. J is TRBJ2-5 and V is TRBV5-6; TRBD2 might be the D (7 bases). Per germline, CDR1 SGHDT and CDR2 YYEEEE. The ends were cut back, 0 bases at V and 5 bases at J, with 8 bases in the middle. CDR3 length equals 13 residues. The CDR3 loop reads CASSLAGGETQYF. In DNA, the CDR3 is TGTGCCAGCAGCTTGGCGGGGGGCGAGACCCAGTACTTC.

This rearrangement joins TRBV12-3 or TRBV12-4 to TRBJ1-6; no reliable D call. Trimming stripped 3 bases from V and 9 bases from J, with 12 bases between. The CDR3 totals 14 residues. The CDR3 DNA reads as TGTGCCAGCAGTTTTGCACATCGGGGTTCACCCCTCCACTTT. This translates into CASSFAHRGSPLHF.

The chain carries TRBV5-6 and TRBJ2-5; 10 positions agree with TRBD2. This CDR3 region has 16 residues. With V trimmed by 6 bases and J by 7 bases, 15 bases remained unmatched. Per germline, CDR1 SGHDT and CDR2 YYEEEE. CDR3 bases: TGTGCCAGCACCCCGCCCAGCGGGAGGGAGTTTGGGACCCAGTACTTC. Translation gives CASTPPSGREFGTQYF.

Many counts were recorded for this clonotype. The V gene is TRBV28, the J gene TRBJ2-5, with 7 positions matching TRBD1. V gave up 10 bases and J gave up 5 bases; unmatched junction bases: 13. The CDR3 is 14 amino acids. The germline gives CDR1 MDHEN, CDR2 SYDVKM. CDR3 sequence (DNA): TGTGCCACTGGGGAAGGGGGCGCTGGGGAGACCCAGTACTTC. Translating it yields CATGEGGAGETQYF.

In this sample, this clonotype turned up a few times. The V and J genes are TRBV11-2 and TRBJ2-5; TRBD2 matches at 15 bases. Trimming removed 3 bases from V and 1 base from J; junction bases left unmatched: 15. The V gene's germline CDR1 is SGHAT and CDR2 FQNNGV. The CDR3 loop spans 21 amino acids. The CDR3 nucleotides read TGTGCCAGCAGCTTGTCCCTTGAAAGGGGACTAGCGGGAGGACCCCAAGAGACCCAGTACTTC. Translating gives CASSLSLERGLAGGPQETQYF.

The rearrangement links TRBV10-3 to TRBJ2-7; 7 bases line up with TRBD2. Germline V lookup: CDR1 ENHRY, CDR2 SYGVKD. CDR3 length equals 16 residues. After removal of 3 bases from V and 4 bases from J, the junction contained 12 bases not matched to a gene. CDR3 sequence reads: CAISDCGNSAGYEQYF. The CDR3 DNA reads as TGTGCCATCAGTGATTGCGGGAATTCAGCGGGATACGAGCAGTACTTC.

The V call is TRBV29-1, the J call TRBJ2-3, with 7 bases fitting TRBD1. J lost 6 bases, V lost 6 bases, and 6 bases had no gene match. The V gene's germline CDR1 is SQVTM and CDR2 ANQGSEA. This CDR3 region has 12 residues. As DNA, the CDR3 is TGCAGCGTACGGGACAGTGCGGATACGCAGTATTTT. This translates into CSVRDSADTQYF.

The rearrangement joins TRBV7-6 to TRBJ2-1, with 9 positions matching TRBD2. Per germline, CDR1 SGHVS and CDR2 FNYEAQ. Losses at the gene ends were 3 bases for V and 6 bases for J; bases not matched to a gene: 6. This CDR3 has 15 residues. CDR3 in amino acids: CASSFSSGMGNEQFF. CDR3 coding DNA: TGTGCCAGCAGCTTTTCTAGCGGGATGGGCAATGAGCAGTTCTTC.

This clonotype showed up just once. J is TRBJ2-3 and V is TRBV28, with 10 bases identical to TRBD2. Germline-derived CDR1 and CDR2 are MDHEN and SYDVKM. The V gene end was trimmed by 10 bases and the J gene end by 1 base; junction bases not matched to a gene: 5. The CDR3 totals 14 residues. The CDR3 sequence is CATAGTSGTDTQYF. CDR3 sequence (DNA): TGTGCCACAGCCGGGACTAGCGGCACAGATACGCAGTATTTT.

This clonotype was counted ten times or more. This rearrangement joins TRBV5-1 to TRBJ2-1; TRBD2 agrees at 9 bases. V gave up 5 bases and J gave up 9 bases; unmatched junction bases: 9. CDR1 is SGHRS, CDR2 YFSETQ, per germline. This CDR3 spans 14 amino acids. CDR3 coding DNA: TGCGCCAGCAGTGGAGGCGGGAGGGCGTTTGAGCAGTTCTTC. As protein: CASSGGGRAFEQFF.

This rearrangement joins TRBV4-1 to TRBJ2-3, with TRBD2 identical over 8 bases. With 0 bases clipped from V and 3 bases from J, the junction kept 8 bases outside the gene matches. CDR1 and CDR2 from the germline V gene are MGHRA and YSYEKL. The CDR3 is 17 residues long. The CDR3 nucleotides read TGCGCCAGCAGCCAAGATGGTATGACTAGCGTTACAGATACGCAGTATTTT. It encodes CASSQDGMTSVTDTQYF.

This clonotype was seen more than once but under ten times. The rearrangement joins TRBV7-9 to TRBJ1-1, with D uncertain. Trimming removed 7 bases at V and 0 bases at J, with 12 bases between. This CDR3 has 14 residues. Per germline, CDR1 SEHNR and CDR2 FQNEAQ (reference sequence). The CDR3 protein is CASTLASLNTEAFF. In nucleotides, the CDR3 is TGTGCCAGCACCCTAGCCAGCCTGAACACTGAAGCTTTCTTT.

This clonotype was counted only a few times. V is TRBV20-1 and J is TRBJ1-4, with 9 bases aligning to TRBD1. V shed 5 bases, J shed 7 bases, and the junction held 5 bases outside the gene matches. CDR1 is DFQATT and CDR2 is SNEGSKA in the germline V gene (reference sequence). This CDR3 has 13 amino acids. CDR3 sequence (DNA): TGCAGTGCTTCCGGGACAGGGTCTGAAAAACTGTTTTTT. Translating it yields CSASGTGSEKLFF.

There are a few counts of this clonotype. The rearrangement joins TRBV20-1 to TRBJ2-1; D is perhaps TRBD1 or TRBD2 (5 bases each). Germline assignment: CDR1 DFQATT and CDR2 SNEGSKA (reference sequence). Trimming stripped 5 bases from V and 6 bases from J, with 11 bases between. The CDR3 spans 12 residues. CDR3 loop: CSAWGTANEQFF. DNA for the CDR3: TGCAGTGCTTGGGGGACGGCCAATGAGCAGTTCTTC.